This T cell receptor (beta chain) was identified in a study of T cells in Graves' hyperthyroidism and ophthalmopathy. Germline CDR1 reads DFQATT; CDR2 reads SNEGSKA (reference sequence). V shed 5 bases, J shed 5 bases, and the junction held 11 bases outside the gene matches. This CDR3 has 15 residues. This clonotype was observed at least ten times. TCR beta CDR3 regions were amplified from RNA. HTBI primers were employed in a first-round RT-PCR of the TCR CDR3. TCRdb re-derived calls from the multiplex PCR reads in MiXCR, one entry per CDR3 protein. The sample carries approximately 400,000 distinct CDR3 sequences, less than 20% recorded once.

The V gene is TRBV20-1, the J gene TRBJ2-1; 8 nucleotides align to TRBD2. Sequencing was performed on blood. The receptor was isolated from a woman aged 18-29 years with Graves' hyperthyroidism. The CDR3 here is CSASRAGVGDNEQFF. The CDR3 bases are TGCAGTGCTTCAAGAGCGGGAGTCGGGGACAATGAGCAGTTCTTC.